This section outlines one T cell receptor (beta chain) sequence together with its context. V was pared by 8 bases and J by 5 bases, with 12 bases between. Germline V gene data show CDR1 as SEHNR and CDR2 as FQNEAQ (reference sequence). CDR3 length: 12 residues. The entry originates in a study of Ad26.COV2.S vaccination and SARS-CoV-2 variants. Study in general: Participants got Ad26.COV2.S intramuscularly, once or twice 56 days apart.

Clones were read by immunoSEQ multiplex PCR, and TCRdb kept only the in-frame ones, dropping some. Among under 550,000 clones listed, approximately 92% were seen once. The treatment: 19 received Ad26.COV2.S at low or high dose, single or two shots; about five received placebo; per-sample allocation not given. Specimens were obtained on day 63 following the first vaccine or placebo injection. Vaccination employed an Ad26 vector expressing the Wuhan-strain SARS-CoV-2 spike. This chain links TRBV7-9 with TRBJ1-1, with D perhaps matching TRBD1 (5 bases). The source of this sequence is a person between 18 and 65 years old who received the Ad26.COV2.S COVID-19 vaccine or a placebo. Sequenced here: peripheral blood, sampled in a trial of Ad26.COV2.S vaccine versus placebo. The CDR3 DNA sequence: TGTGCCAGCTCCAGGGTAGGGACTGAAGCTTTCTTT. Protein: CASSRVGTEAFF.